Listed below are T cell receptor beta chains from one sample, sequenced in a study of resident and recirculating memory T cells in vitiligo. TCRdb's copy holds only in-frame clones and misses some; the assay was immunoSEQ multiplex PCR. In the table there are roughly 80,000 clones, around 92% of which are singletons. The source material was blood. The receptor set was obtained from a male donor with vitiligo. Both conserved end residues are part of each CDR3. A D gene is named only where the DNA matches it firmly. Not all rows give a size; the values are once, few, many and, for expanded clones, a class.

>TRBD2|TRBV6-6|TRBJ2-1|.
CASSFGLAGDYNEQFF
TGTGCCAGCAGTTTCGGACTAGCGGGGGACTACAATGAGCAGTTCTTC
>.|TRBV28|TRBJ1-2|.
CASTLLYGYTF
TGTGCCAGCACCCTTCTCTATGGCTACACCTTC
>TRBD2|TRBV6-5|TRBJ2-7|once
CASSYSGGVTYEQYF
TGTGCCAGCAGTTACTCGGGGGGGGTGACCTACGAGCAGTACTTC
>TRBD1|TRBV28|TRBJ1-1|.
CASSTSSTGRWTEAFF
TGTGCCAGCAGCACCTCGTCGACAGGGCGATGGACTGAAGCTTTCTTT
>.|TRBV2|TRBJ1-2|.
CASSGVAGYTF
TGTGCCAGCAGTGGAGTAGCTGGCTACACCTTC
>TRBD2|TRBV9|TRBJ2-2|.
CASSVGGSSYTGELFF
TGTGCCAGCAGCGTTGGCGGGAGCTCCTACACCGGGGAGCTGTTTTTT
>TRBD1|TRBV28|TRBJ2-7|.
CASSLPGTGGVEQYF
TGTGCCAGCAGTTTACCCGGGACAGGGGGCGTCGAGCAGTACTTC
>.|TRBV7-2|TRBJ2-5|.
CASSLWSGPETQYF
TGTGCCAGCAGCTTATGGAGCGGGCCAGAGACCCAGTACTTC
>.|TRBV6-6|TRBJ2-3|.
CASSPRRRTNTDTQYF
TGTGCCAGCAGTCCTCGACGGAGGACCAACACAGATACGCAGTATTTT
>.|TRBV6-1|TRBJ1-2|once
CASSEAGRVAGYGYTF
TGTGCCAGCAGTGAAGCGGGAAGGGTCGCGGGCTATGGCTACACCTTC
>.|TRBV5-4|TRBJ2-7|.
CASSSRGGVEQYF
TGTGCCAGCAGCTCCCGAGGGGGGGTTGAGCAGTACTTC